The clone carrying this T cell receptor (beta chain) appeared many times. V shed 5 bases and J shed 5 bases, with 9 bases lying between them. This CDR3 spans 13 amino acids. CDR1 is MNHNY and CDR2 is SVGAGI in the germline V gene (reference sequence). The time point denotes: after trial treatment. As to treatment: LDRT plus nivolumab, ipilimumab, low-dose cyclophosphamide and aspirin (RACIN trial). This entry is derived from a study of low-dose radiotherapy and immunotherapy resistance in tumors. Study summary: Members of Cohort 2 were treated with 1 Gy per fraction every two weeks; their total was 13 Gy over 26 weeks. Nivolumab was given to patients as a 240 mg flat dose every two weeks, and ipilimumab at 1 mg/kg every six weeks. Both were delivered intravenously. Intravenous cyclophosphamide at 200 mg/m2 preceded radiation and immunotherapy by one day, every two weeks.

Primers used for first-strand cDNA, a TRAV- and TRBV-specific set, covered both alpha and beta chains. The authors ran around 18 PCR cycles to amplify TCRs with a constant-region primer and V-primer adapter. TCRdb analysed the reads with MiXCR anew, one entry per CDR3 protein. The profile covers approximately 42,000 distinct CDR3 sequences, with less than 30% appearing a single time and roughly a tenth taken by the ten largest. The source material was PBMCs, sampled after low-dose radiotherapy plus immunotherapy. The genes are TRBV6-6 and TRBJ2-2, with D unclear. The sequence was obtained from a male donor with prostate cancer. The CDR3 sequence: CASSTGLTGELFF. The DNA of the CDR3 is TGTGCCAGCAGTACGGGCCTAACCGGGGAGCTGTTTTTT.